Sequencing of this T cell receptor beta chain was carried out in a study of T cell changes during pregnancy in multiple sclerosis. The germline CDR1 and CDR2 sequences are SGHAT and FQNNGV. The germline V and J ends were trimmed by 3 bases and 4 bases, with 10 bases remaining between them. The CDR3 contains 14 residues. The table came from immunoSEQ multiplex PCR; TCRdb's copy has only in-frame clones and leaves some out. Of 11,000 or so clones listed, around 94% are singletons. The genes are TRBV11-2 and TRBJ2-4; a weak D match, TRBD2 (6 bases). This TCR came from a female donor with multiple sclerosis, enrolled in a pregnancy study. The starting material was CD4+ T cells from peripheral blood mononuclear cells, obtained before pregnancy. This CDR3 is CASSFGGLKNIQYF. The CDR3 nucleotides read TGTGCCAGCAGCTTTGGAGGGTTGAAAAACATTCAGTACTTC. The complete variable domain, with remaining parts taken from reference TRBV11-2 and TRBJ2-4, reads EAGVAQSPRYKIIEKRQSVAFWCNPISGHATLYWYQQILGQGPKLLIQFQNNGVVDDSQLPKDRFSAERLKGVDSTLKIQPAKLEDSAVYLCASSFGGLKNIQYFGAGTRLSVL.